This is a list of T cell receptor beta chains from one sample in a study of vaccination effects on CD4 cells after COVID-19. Sequencing used immunoSEQ multiplex PCR; TCRdb keeps in-frame clones, though not all of them. Here the sample spans tens of thousands of clones, roughly 76% being singletons. Their recognized antigens are unknown. The sample was CD4+ T cells from PBMCs cultured with HCoV-OC43 spike peptides, taken before COVID-19 vaccination. These TCRs come from a human donor who received a COVID-19 vaccine. Each CDR3 is given with its conserved first and last residue. The order of the fields is J gene, D gene, V gene, clone size, CDR3 DNA, CDR3 protein. The D gene is left open where the match is weak. The size entry is marked missing in some rows and otherwise reads once, few, many or a size class.

J gene: TRBJ2-5; D gene: TRBD2; V gene: TRBV7-9; clone size: .; CDR3 DNA: TGTGCCAGCAGCTTCACAAGTTACAGCGGGGGTGAGACCCAGTACTTC; CDR3 protein: CASSFTSYSGGETQYF
J gene: TRBJ1-2; D gene: TRBD1; V gene: TRBV7-2; clone size: .; CDR3 DNA: TGTGCCAGCAGCGGGGCGACAGGGAACGGCTACACCTTC; CDR3 protein: CASSGATGNGYTF
J gene: TRBJ2-2; D gene: .; V gene: TRBV12-5; clone size: .; CDR3 DNA: TGTGCTAGTGGCTATCGGGTGTCTAACGCGAACACCGGGGAGCTGTTTTTT; CDR3 protein: CASGYRVSNANTGELFF
J gene: TRBJ1-3; D gene: .; V gene: TRBV7-9; clone size: .; CDR3 DNA: TGTGCCAGCAGCCCCTCGGGGTCTGGAAACACCATATATTTT; CDR3 protein: CASSPSGSGNTIYF
J gene: TRBJ1-2; D gene: .; V gene: TRBV3-1/TRBV3-2; clone size: few; CDR3 DNA: TGTGCCAGCAGCCAATTGGGTAACTATGGCTACACCTTC; CDR3 protein: CASSQLGNYGYTF
J gene: TRBJ2-1; D gene: .; V gene: TRBV7-2; clone size: .; CDR3 DNA: TGTGCCAGCAGCTTAACTGGGAGCTCCTACAATGAGCAGTTCTTC; CDR3 protein: CASSLTGSSYNEQFF
J gene: TRBJ2-6; D gene: .; V gene: TRBV5-1; clone size: .; CDR3 DNA: TGCGCCAGCAGCTTGGTCGGAGCCCCTCGGGCCAACGTCCTGACTTTC; CDR3 protein: CASSLVGAPRANVLTF
J gene: TRBJ1-1; D gene: TRBD1; V gene: TRBV4-3; clone size: .; CDR3 DNA: TGCGCCAGCAGCCAAGAGACAGGGCCAAACACTGAAGCTTTCTTT; CDR3 protein: CASSQETGPNTEAFF
J gene: TRBJ2-2; D gene: TRBD1; V gene: TRBV10-3; clone size: .; CDR3 DNA: TGTGCCATCTCCCCCTCAGGGGGCTTTACCGGGGAGCTGTTTTTT; CDR3 protein: CAISPSGGFTGELFF
J gene: TRBJ2-5; D gene: TRBD2; V gene: TRBV7-2; clone size: .; CDR3 DNA: TGTGCCAGCAGCGGCAAGGGACTAGCGGGGGGGCTGGGGGAGACCCAGTACTTC; CDR3 protein: CASSGKGLAGGLGETQYF
J gene: TRBJ1-2; D gene: TRBD1; V gene: TRBV9; clone size: .; CDR3 DNA: TGTGCCAGCAGCGGAGGGGGGACAGGGCCCATTGGCTACACCTTC; CDR3 protein: CASSGGGTGPIGYTF
J gene: TRBJ1-1; D gene: .; V gene: TRBV5-1; clone size: .; CDR3 DNA: TGCGCCAGCAGCCGTATACAGGGCCAGAACACTGAAGCTTTCTTT; CDR3 protein: CASSRIQGQNTEAFF
J gene: TRBJ2-4; D gene: .; V gene: TRBV7-2; clone size: .; CDR3 DNA: TGTGCCAGCAGCCCAGGTACAGCGGCGACCAAAAACATTCAGTACTTC; CDR3 protein: CASSPGTAATKNIQYF
J gene: TRBJ1-1; D gene: .; V gene: TRBV18; clone size: .; CDR3 DNA: TGTGCCAGCTCGATAACCGGGGACGAAGCTTTCTTT; CDR3 protein: CASSITGDEAFF
J gene: TRBJ2-1; D gene: .; V gene: TRBV7-2; clone size: .; CDR3 DNA: TGTGCCAGCCGGGGCGGGGGCGATTACAATGAGCAGTTCTTC; CDR3 protein: CASRGGGDYNEQFF
J gene: TRBJ2-3; D gene: TRBD2; V gene: TRBV5-1; clone size: once; CDR3 DNA: TGCGCCAGCAGCTTGGGTAGCGGGGGGGCAATAGATACGCAGTATTTT; CDR3 protein: CASSLGSGGAIDTQYF
J gene: TRBJ1-2; D gene: .; V gene: TRBV5-6; clone size: once; CDR3 DNA: TGTGCCAGCAGCTCTGGGACGGGGGCAGGCTACACCTTC; CDR3 protein: CASSSGTGAGYTF
J gene: TRBJ1-2; D gene: .; V gene: TRBV24-1; clone size: once; CDR3 DNA: TGTGCCACCAGTGATTCCGGGAGGGTTGAAGGCTACACCTTC; CDR3 protein: CATSDSGRVEGYTF
J gene: TRBJ1-1; D gene: .; V gene: TRBV18; clone size: .; CDR3 DNA: TGTGCCAGCTCACGGGGGGGGATGAACACTGAAGCTTTCTTT; CDR3 protein: CASSRGGMNTEAFF
J gene: TRBJ1-1; D gene: .; V gene: TRBV5-1; clone size: .; CDR3 DNA: TGCGCCAGCAGCCCGATGGGAGGAAGTAACACTGAAGCTTTCTTT; CDR3 protein: CASSPMGGSNTEAFF
J gene: TRBJ2-5; D gene: .; V gene: TRBV18; clone size: .; CDR3 DNA: TGTGCCAGCTCACCACCGAACGGATACCAAGAGACCCAGTACTTC; CDR3 protein: CASSPPNGYQETQYF
J gene: TRBJ2-1; D gene: .; V gene: TRBV18; clone size: once; CDR3 DNA: TGTGCCAGCTCACCCCCTCAGGGAAGGGTCAATGAGCAGTTCTTC; CDR3 protein: CASSPPQGRVNEQFF
J gene: TRBJ2-3; D gene: .; V gene: TRBV5-4; clone size: .; CDR3 DNA: TGTGCCAGCAGCGAGATGAGGGTGGGGAAAGATACGCAGTATTTT; CDR3 protein: CASSEMRVGKDTQYF
J gene: TRBJ2-3; D gene: TRBD1; V gene: TRBV4-1; clone size: .; CDR3 DNA: TGCGCCAGCAGCCGAGACAGGGCTTGGGCAGATACGCAGTATTTT; CDR3 protein: CASSRDRAWADTQYF
J gene: TRBJ2-2; D gene: TRBD1; V gene: TRBV15; clone size: .; CDR3 DNA: TGTGCCACCAGCAGACCCTTTGGCGGGACAGGGTCCACCGGGGAGCTGTTTTTT; CDR3 protein: CATSRPFGGTGSTGELFF
J gene: TRBJ2-2; D gene: TRBD1; V gene: TRBV6-5; clone size: .; CDR3 DNA: TGTGCCAGCAGCCATACTGGGACAGGGGCCGGGGAGCTGTTTTTT; CDR3 protein: CASSHTGTGAGELFF
J gene: TRBJ1-4; D gene: .; V gene: TRBV5-1; clone size: .; CDR3 DNA: TGCGCCAGCAGCCCCTACAGTGCAACTAATGAAAAACTGTTTTTT; CDR3 protein: CASSPYSATNEKLFF
J gene: TRBJ2-3; D gene: TRBD2; V gene: TRBV19; clone size: .; CDR3 DNA: TGTGCCAGTAGTACCCCCGGACTAGCGGGCACAGATACGCAGTATTTT; CDR3 protein: CASSTPGLAGTDTQYF
J gene: TRBJ2-1; D gene: .; V gene: TRBV4-2; clone size: once; CDR3 DNA: TGTGCCAGCAGCCAAGCTGCGAGGAGTTACTACAATGAGCAGTTCTTC; CDR3 protein: CASSQAARSYYNEQFF
J gene: TRBJ1-3; D gene: .; V gene: TRBV6-6; clone size: .; CDR3 DNA: TGTGCCAGCAGTTACTCGCAGGGCCCTGGAAACACCATATATTTT; CDR3 protein: CASSYSQGPGNTIYF
J gene: TRBJ2-2; D gene: .; V gene: TRBV11-2; clone size: .; CDR3 DNA: TGTGCCAGCAGCATGACACTCCCGAACACCGGGGAGCTGTTTTTT; CDR3 protein: CASSMTLPNTGELFF
J gene: TRBJ1-3; D gene: .; V gene: TRBV5-1; clone size: .; CDR3 DNA: TGCGCCAGCAGCTTTTGGGGAGGAACTGGAAACACCATATATTTT; CDR3 protein: CASSFWGGTGNTIYF
J gene: TRBJ1-5; D gene: .; V gene: TRBV14; clone size: .; CDR3 DNA: TGTGCCAGCAGCCGCTTCGAGGGTCAGCCCCAGCATTTT; CDR3 protein: CASSRFEGQPQHF
J gene: TRBJ2-3; D gene: TRBD2; V gene: TRBV6-1; clone size: once; CDR3 DNA: TGTGCCAGCAGTGTTCTAGCGGGGGGTTCCACCCGCACAGATACGCAGTATTTT; CDR3 protein: CASSVLAGGSTRTDTQYF
J gene: TRBJ1-4; D gene: .; V gene: TRBV18; clone size: .; CDR3 DNA: TGTGCCAGCTCACCACCGGGGGGTGCCAATGAAAAACTGTTTTTT; CDR3 protein: CASSPPGGANEKLFF
J gene: TRBJ1-2; D gene: .; V gene: TRBV7-2; clone size: .; CDR3 DNA: TGTGCCAGCAGCTTAGAGGTCTTGTTGAATGGCTACACCTTC; CDR3 protein: CASSLEVLLNGYTF
J gene: TRBJ2-6; D gene: .; V gene: TRBV7-9; clone size: .; CDR3 DNA: TGTGCCAGCAGCTTGGGGTCTGGTCCCTCTGGGGCCAACGTCCTGACTTTC; CDR3 protein: CASSLGSGPSGANVLTF